This T cell receptor (beta chain) was identified during a study of T cell responses to AZD1222 COVID-19 vaccine. General observations from the study: Seropositive at baseline were only a handful of AZD1222 recipients. Mostly white British, mostly female donors; authors suggested clonal diversity may be underestimated. Spike regions recognized by vaccine-associated CD4 TCRs spanned the protein, led by 160-218 and 743-854.

This clone was counted only a few times. Its antigen remains unknown. Trimming stripped 2 bases from V and 2 bases from J, with 12 bases between. Per the germline V gene, CDR1 is SGHAT and CDR2 is FQNNGV. The CDR3 totals 16 residues. Some clones are missing from TCRdb's copy, which holds only in-frame ones; the method was immunoSEQ multiplex PCR. The sample has roughly 50,000 clones, roughly nine tenths seen once. The origin of this receptor is an adult in good health. Material: peripheral blood, obtained on day 0 of AZD1222 vaccination. The gene calls are TRBV11-2 and TRBJ2-2; tentatively, D is TRBD2 (6 bases). CDR3 in DNA: TGTGCCAGCAGCTTAACGGCTAGCGTAAACACCGGGGAGCTGTTTTTT. Translating gives CASSLTASVNTGELFF.